A selection of T cell receptor beta chains follows, all from one sample in a study of metastatic and nonmetastatic thyroid tumors. TCRdb reassembled clones from the PCR reads with MiXCR. The data hold approximately 8,000 clones, with over 25% observed a single time. The specimen was tumor tissue. These receptors originate from a female donor with papillary thyroid cancer or a benign thyroid nodule (not recorded which). Some clones in this sample may be carry-over from other donors' samples. Both conserved end residues are part of each CDR3. Fields, in order: J gene, D gene, V gene, clone size, CDR3 protein, CDR3 DNA. The D gene is left open where the match is weak. The listing skips clone size in some rows; elsewhere it reads once, few, many or a size class.

j_gene: TRBJ2-1; d_gene: TRBD1; v_gene: TRBV19; abundance: .; CDR3aa: CASSMPGTGGFSDEQFF; CDR3nt: TGTGCCAGTAGTATGCCCGGGACAGGGGGTTTCTCGGATGAGCAGTTCTTC
j_gene: TRBJ2-7; d_gene: .; v_gene: TRBV20-1; abundance: .; CDR3aa: CSARDLKFTFQGQRYEQYF; CDR3nt: TGCAGTGCTAGAGATCTAAAGTTTACGTTTCAGGGTCAACGATACGAGCAGTACTTC
j_gene: TRBJ2-1; d_gene: TRBD2; v_gene: TRBV7-8; abundance: medium-sized; CDR3aa: CASSQRLADRYNEQFF; CDR3nt: TGTGCCAGCAGCCAACGACTAGCGGATAGGTACAATGAGCAGTTCTTC
j_gene: TRBJ2-1; d_gene: .; v_gene: TRBV6-6; abundance: few; CDR3aa: CASSYLRDSRNEQFF; CDR3nt: TGTGCCAGCAGTTACCTCCGGGACTCGCGCAATGAGCAGTTCTTC
j_gene: TRBJ2-7; d_gene: TRBD1; v_gene: TRBV9; abundance: .; CDR3aa: CASSAGDRGSGEQYF; CDR3nt: TGTGCCAGCAGCGCCGGGGACAGGGGATCTGGAGAGCAGTACTTC
j_gene: TRBJ2-5; d_gene: .; v_gene: TRBV28; abundance: .; CDR3aa: CASSLHGGGETQYF; CDR3nt: TGTGCCAGCAGTTTACACGGAGGAGGGGAGACCCAGTACTTC
j_gene: TRBJ1-5; d_gene: .; v_gene: TRBV20-1; abundance: .; CDR3aa: CSARDLGPNQPQHF; CDR3nt: TGCAGTGCTAGAGATCTAGGGCCCAATCAGCCCCAGCATTTT
j_gene: TRBJ1-1; d_gene: .; v_gene: TRBV2; abundance: .; CDR3aa: CASNAGPMNTEAFF; CDR3nt: TGTGCCAGCAATGCAGGGCCTATGAACACTGAAGCTTTCTTT
j_gene: TRBJ2-7; d_gene: TRBD2; v_gene: TRBV6-2/TRBV6-3; abundance: few; CDR3aa: CASSSSGRSGEQYF; CDR3nt: TGTGCCAGCAGTTCTAGCGGGAGAAGTGGCGAGCAGTACTTC
j_gene: TRBJ1-5; d_gene: .; v_gene: TRBV6-1; abundance: medium-sized; CDR3aa: CASSEYGNQPQHF; CDR3nt: TGTGCCAGCAGTGAATATGGCAATCAGCCCCAGCATTTT
j_gene: TRBJ2-3; d_gene: .; v_gene: TRBV28; abundance: large; CDR3aa: CASSTGLRSDTQYF; CDR3nt: TGTGCCAGCAGTACGGGACTTCGCTCGGATACGCAGTATTTT
j_gene: TRBJ2-7; d_gene: TRBD2; v_gene: TRBV20-1; abundance: once; CDR3aa: CSASNSGTDSYEQYF; CDR3nt: TGCAGTGCTAGCAATAGCGGGACTGACTCCTACGAGCAGTACTTC
j_gene: TRBJ2-3; d_gene: TRBD2; v_gene: TRBV2; abundance: .; CDR3aa: CASSLSGRLSTDTQYF; CDR3nt: TGTGCCAGCAGTCTTAGCGGGAGGCTTAGCACAGATACGCAGTATTTT
j_gene: TRBJ2-5; d_gene: TRBD1; v_gene: TRBV5-1; abundance: once; CDR3aa: CASSLQGAPPVGTQYF; CDR3nt: TGCGCCAGCAGCTTGCAGGGGGCCCCCCCAGTAGGGACCCAGTACTTC
j_gene: TRBJ1-2; d_gene: .; v_gene: TRBV12-3/TRBV12-4; abundance: few; CDR3aa: CASSVAGTHGYTF; CDR3nt: TGTGCCAGCAGCGTAGCTGGGACCCATGGCTACACCTTC
j_gene: TRBJ2-1; d_gene: TRBD2; v_gene: TRBV20-1; abundance: .; CDR3aa: CSARVRVTSGGSSYNEQFF; CDR3nt: TGCAGTGCTAGAGTGCGGGTGACTAGCGGGGGTAGCTCCTACAATGAGCAGTTCTTC
j_gene: TRBJ2-7; d_gene: TRBD1; v_gene: TRBV6-2/TRBV6-3; abundance: .; CDR3aa: CASSRGQGAYEQYF; CDR3nt: TGTGCCAGCAGTCGTGGACAGGGAGCCTACGAGCAGTACTTC
j_gene: TRBJ2-2; d_gene: TRBD2; v_gene: TRBV20-1; abundance: .; CDR3aa: CSARIRGRETTGELFF; CDR3nt: TGCAGTGCTAGAATAAGAGGGCGGGAGACCACCGGGGAGCTGTTTTTT
j_gene: TRBJ1-5; d_gene: .; v_gene: TRBV28; abundance: few; CDR3aa: CASRSLTTGGYQPQHF; CDR3nt: TGTGCCAGCAGGAGCCTCACGACAGGAGGGTATCAGCCCCAGCATTTT
j_gene: TRBJ2-1; d_gene: .; v_gene: TRBV19; abundance: .; CDR3aa: CASSSKFLYNEQFF; CDR3nt: TGTGCCAGTAGTTCGAAGTTTCTGTACAATGAGCAGTTCTTC
j_gene: TRBJ2-1; d_gene: TRBD2; v_gene: TRBV28; abundance: .; CDR3aa: CASTKGLADYNEQFF; CDR3nt: TGTGCCAGCACCAAGGGACTAGCGGATTACAATGAGCAGTTCTTC
j_gene: TRBJ2-5; d_gene: .; v_gene: TRBV19; abundance: .; CDR3aa: CASSSGGIGERETQYF; CDR3nt: TGTGCCAGTAGTTCTGGAGGGATCGGGGAGCGAGAGACCCAGTACTTC
j_gene: TRBJ2-1; d_gene: TRBD2; v_gene: TRBV19; abundance: few; CDR3aa: CASRPAGAYNEQFF; CDR3nt: TGTGCCAGTAGGCCAGCGGGAGCCTACAATGAGCAGTTCTTC
j_gene: TRBJ1-2; d_gene: TRBD1; v_gene: TRBV5-1; abundance: .; CDR3aa: CASSTQDRGYGYTF; CDR3nt: TGCGCCAGCAGCACACAGGACAGGGGGTATGGCTACACCTTC
j_gene: TRBJ2-2; d_gene: TRBD2; v_gene: TRBV6-7; abundance: .; CDR3aa: CASGGTSGRVGTGELFF; CDR3nt: TGTGCCAGCGGGGGGACTAGCGGGAGAGTGGGTACCGGGGAGCTGTTTTTT
j_gene: TRBJ2-1; d_gene: TRBD2; v_gene: TRBV5-5; abundance: .; CDR3aa: CASSGTSGSNEQFF; CDR3nt: TGTGCCAGCAGCGGGACTAGCGGGAGCAATGAGCAGTTCTTC
j_gene: TRBJ2-1; d_gene: TRBD2; v_gene: TRBV11-1; abundance: .; CDR3aa: CASSFRASGELSSYNEQFF; CDR3nt: TGTGCCAGCAGCTTTAGGGCTAGCGGGGAATTGAGCTCCTACAATGAGCAGTTCTTC
j_gene: TRBJ2-7; d_gene: .; v_gene: TRBV5-1; abundance: once; CDR3aa: CASSLGGGYEQYF; CDR3nt: TGCGCCAGCAGCTTAGGTGGGGGCTACGAGCAGTACTTC
j_gene: TRBJ1-2; d_gene: .; v_gene: TRBV19; abundance: few; CDR3aa: CASSIGVADGYTF; CDR3nt: TGTGCCAGTAGTATTGGGGTAGCGGATGGCTACACCTTC
j_gene: TRBJ2-1; d_gene: .; v_gene: TRBV6-1; abundance: few; CDR3aa: CASTEWGTASNEQFF; CDR3nt: TGTGCCAGCACCGAGTGGGGGACGGCCTCCAATGAGCAGTTCTTC
j_gene: TRBJ1-1; d_gene: .; v_gene: TRBV2; abundance: few; CDR3aa: CASSDGQMNTEAFF; CDR3nt: TGTGCCAGCAGTGACGGGCAAATGAACACTGAAGCTTTCTTT
j_gene: TRBJ2-5; d_gene: .; v_gene: TRBV9; abundance: many; CDR3aa: CASSSGVEETQYF; CDR3nt: TGTGCCAGCAGCTCGGGGGTTGAAGAGACCCAGTACTTC
j_gene: TRBJ2-1; d_gene: TRBD1; v_gene: TRBV6-2/TRBV6-3; abundance: few; CDR3aa: CASRDLQGAGYNEQFF; CDR3nt: TGTGCCAGCAGGGACTTACAGGGGGCAGGTTACAATGAGCAGTTCTTC
j_gene: TRBJ2-1; d_gene: .; v_gene: TRBV2; abundance: few; CDR3aa: CAGEGGVDNEQFF; CDR3nt: TGTGCCGGGGAGGGGGGAGTAGACAATGAGCAGTTCTTC
j_gene: TRBJ1-1; d_gene: .; v_gene: TRBV5-8; abundance: .; CDR3aa: CASSPLTMNTEAFF; CDR3nt: TGTGCCAGCAGCCCCCTCACCATGAACACTGAAGCTTTCTTT